This TCR beta chain was sequenced in a study of T cell repertoires in cytomegalovirus infection (dated by TCRdb to between 2019 and 2020). Background for the entire study: Donor HLA type was relevant to the analysis, because carriage of CMV infection together with the matching HLA type was indicated by public TCR beta signatures. Overall results and qualifications from the work: The ex vivo response was dominated by HLA-C-restricted CMV-specific TCR beta clonotypes, which also provided the single most frequent clonotype in two of eight donors. In both this cohort and an independent cohort of some 380 donors, the cumulative frequency of public TCR beta family members distinguished carriers of CMV infection plus the relevant HLA type.

TCRdb records Illumina HiSeq 1500 as the sequencer. Using fastp trimming at Q25 and MiXCR clonotype assembly, TCRdb reanalyzed the public sequencing data and kept in-frame beta chains. Every entry covers one CDR3 protein and lists the most common genes and DNA from its rows. The sample data list some 230,000 distinct CDR3 sequences, and under 25% of these were observed just once. About 18% of the sample comes from the top ten. This clonotype occurred a few times. It has no known antigen specificity. Base qualities are not at hand, and no much larger clone is one base apart. The germline ends are 11 bases apart after V is trimmed by 3 bases and J by 5 bases. The CDR3 holds 14 amino acids from the cysteine to the phenylalanine. Here the CDR3 DNA is all that survives: 42 bases in frame from base 1. CDR1 and CDR2 are drawn from the germline V gene: MGHRA, YSYEKL.

What was sequenced was CD8+ T cells from PBMCs. The sequence came from a human donor in good health (CMV status not recorded). Some clones in this sample may be carry-over from other donors' samples. The chain was built from TRBV4-1 and TRBJ1-5; the D region possibly corresponds to TRBD1 (6 bases align). This receptor carries the CDR3 CASSHNSGDQPQHF. The sequenced DNA: TGCGCCAGCAGCCACAACTCAGGGGATCAGCCCCAGCATTTT.